The clone carrying this T cell receptor beta chain was detected only once. Germline values: CDR1 LNHDA, CDR2 SQIVND (reference sequence). The CDR3 spans 14 residues. The V gene lost 4 bases and the J gene lost 3 bases, with 13 bases spanning the gap. These data originate in a study of T cell changes during pregnancy in multiple sclerosis. Libraries were prepared by immunoSEQ multiplex PCR; TCRdb keeps only in-frame clonotypes and omits some of them. The sample holds approximately 92,000 clones; 92% are singletons and the top ten take 1.5% to 1.7%. The V gene is TRBV19, the J gene TRBJ2-7; D remains ambiguous. This receptor was taken from a female donor with multiple sclerosis, enrolled in a pregnancy study. The sample was peripheral blood, taken in the first trimester of pregnancy. CDR3 in DNA: TGTGCCAGTAGTACCCACGCCAACGGCTACGAGCAGTACTTC. Its protein is CASSTHANGYEQYF.